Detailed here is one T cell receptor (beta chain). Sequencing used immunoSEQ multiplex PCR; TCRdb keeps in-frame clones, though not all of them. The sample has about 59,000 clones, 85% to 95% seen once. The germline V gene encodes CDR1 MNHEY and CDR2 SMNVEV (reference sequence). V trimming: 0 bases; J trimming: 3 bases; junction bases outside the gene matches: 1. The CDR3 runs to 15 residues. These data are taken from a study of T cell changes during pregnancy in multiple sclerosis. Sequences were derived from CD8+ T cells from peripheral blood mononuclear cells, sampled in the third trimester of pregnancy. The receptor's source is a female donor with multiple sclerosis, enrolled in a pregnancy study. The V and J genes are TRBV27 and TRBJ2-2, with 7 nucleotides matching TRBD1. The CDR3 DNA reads TGTGCCAGCAGTTTATCTACAGGGGACACCGGGGAGCTGTTTTTT. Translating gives CASSLSTGDTGELFF.